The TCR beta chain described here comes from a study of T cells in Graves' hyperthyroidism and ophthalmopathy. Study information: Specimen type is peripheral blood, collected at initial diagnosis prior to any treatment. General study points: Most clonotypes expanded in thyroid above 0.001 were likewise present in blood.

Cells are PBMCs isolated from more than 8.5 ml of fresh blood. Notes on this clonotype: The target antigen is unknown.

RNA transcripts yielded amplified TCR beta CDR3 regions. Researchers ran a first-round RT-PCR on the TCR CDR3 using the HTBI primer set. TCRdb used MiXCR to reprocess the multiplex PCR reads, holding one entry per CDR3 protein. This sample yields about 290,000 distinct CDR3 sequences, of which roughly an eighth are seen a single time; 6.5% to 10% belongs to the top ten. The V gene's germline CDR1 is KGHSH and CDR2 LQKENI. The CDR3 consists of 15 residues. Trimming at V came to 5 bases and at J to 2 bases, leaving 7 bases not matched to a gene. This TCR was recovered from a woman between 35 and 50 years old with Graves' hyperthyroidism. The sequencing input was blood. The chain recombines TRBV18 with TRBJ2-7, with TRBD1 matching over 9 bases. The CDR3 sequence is CASSSAGQGPYEQYF. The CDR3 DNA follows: TGTGCCAGCTCATCGGCAGGACAGGGGCCCTACGAGCAGTACTTC.